Shown below are 4 T cell receptor beta chains from a single sample sequenced in a study of T cells in Graves' hyperthyroidism and ophthalmopathy (dated by TCRdb to between 2017 and 2020). The library was prepared using multiplex PCR. Sequenced using an Illumina HiSeq 2000. Amplification of TCR beta CDR3 regions was carried out from RNA transcripts. The first round of RT-PCR for the TCR CDR3 was performed with the HTBI primer set and the Qiagen OneStep RT-PCR kit. Clones were called with MiXCR by TCRdb after fastp trimmed the public reads at Q25, and only in-frame beta chains were retained. One record per CDR3 amino acid sequence lists the most common genes and DNA. The sample table shows about 420,000 distinct CDR3 sequences, and 15% to 19% are seen once. Roughly 14% of the sample is taken by the ten largest. The sample consisted of blood. The receptors derive from a woman aged 18-35 years with Graves' hyperthyroidism.

This clonotype has more than one count but fewer than ten. J is TRBJ1-2 and V is TRBV6-1; weak D call: TRBD1 (5 bases). The CDR3 has 13 amino acids. The ends were cut back, 7 bases at V and 8 bases at J, with 17 bases in the middle. Per the germline V gene, CDR1 is MNHNS and CDR2 is SASEGT. CDR3 nucleotide sequence: TGTGCCAGCACCAACGGGGTTGGGGCCGGCTACACCTTC. Its protein product is CASTNGVGAGYTF.

This clonotype was seen repeatedly, ten times or more. The V gene is TRBV15, the J gene TRBJ1-2, with D possibly matching TRBD1 (6 bases). With 3 bases removed from V and 3 bases from J, the gap between germline ends came to 14 bases. This CDR3 comprises 15 residues. Germline V gene data show CDR1 as LNHNV and CDR2 as YYDKDF (reference sequence). CDR3 DNA: TGTGCCACCAGCAGGGGAGGAAAGGGGGACTATGGCTACACCTTC. It is translated as CATSRGGKGDYGYTF. Using reference TRBV15 and TRBJ1-2 for the parts outside the CDR3, the full variable domain is DAMVIQNPRYQVTQFGKPVTLSCSQTLNHNVMYWYQQKSSQAPKLLFHYYDKDFNNEADTPDNFQSRRPNTSFCFLDIRSPGLGDTAMYLCATSRGGKGDYGYTFGSGTRLTVV.

This clonotype was detected a few times. The chain couples TRBV19 to TRBJ1-2; D possibly corresponds to TRBD1 (6 bases). CDR3 length: 15 amino acids. The V and J ends lost 1 base and 4 bases respectively, with 13 bases between them. Germline V CDR1 and CDR2: LNHDA, SQIVND (reference sequence). CDR3 in DNA: TGTGCCAGTAGTATAGGACAGGAGGCTTCCTATGGCTACACCTTC. Translation gives CASSIGQEASYGYTF.

Ten or more counts support this clonotype. This chain links TRBV20-1 with TRBJ2-1, with 11 bases lining up with TRBD1. CDR1 is DFQATT and CDR2 is SNEGSKA in the germline V gene (reference sequence). V shed 6 bases and J 6 bases; nucleotides not matched to a gene: 10. The CDR3 runs to 15 residues. This CDR3 is CSAPDPGQGVNEQFF. Here the CDR3 DNA reads TGCAGTGCGCCCGATCCGGGACAGGGGGTCAATGAGCAGTTCTTC.